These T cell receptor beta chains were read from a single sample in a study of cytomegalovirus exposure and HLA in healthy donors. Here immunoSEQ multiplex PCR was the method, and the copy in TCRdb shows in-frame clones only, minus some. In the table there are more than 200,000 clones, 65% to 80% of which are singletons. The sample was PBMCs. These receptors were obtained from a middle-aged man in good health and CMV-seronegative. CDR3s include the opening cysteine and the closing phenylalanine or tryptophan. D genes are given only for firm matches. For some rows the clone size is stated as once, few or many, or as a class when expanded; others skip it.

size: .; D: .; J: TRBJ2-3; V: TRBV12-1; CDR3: CASSNGLAISTDTQYF; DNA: TGTGCCAGCAGCAACGGACTAGCCATTAGCACAGATACGCAGTATTTT
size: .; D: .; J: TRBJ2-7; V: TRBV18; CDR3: CASSPQQGIGYEQYF; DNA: TGTGCCAGCTCACCACAACAGGGTATAGGCTACGAGCAGTACTTC
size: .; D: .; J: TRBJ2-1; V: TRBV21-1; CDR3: CASSTHRVQYNEQFF; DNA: TGTGCCAGCAGCACACACAGGGTTCAGTACAATGAGCAGTTCTTC
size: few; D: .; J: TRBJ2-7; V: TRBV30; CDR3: CAWSPGVYEQYF; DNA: TGTGCCTGGAGTCCGGGTGTTTACGAGCAGTACTTC
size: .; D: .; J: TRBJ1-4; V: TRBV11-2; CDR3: CASSLNFGEKLFF; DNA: TGTGCCAGCAGCTTAAATTTCGGGGAAAAACTGTTTTTT
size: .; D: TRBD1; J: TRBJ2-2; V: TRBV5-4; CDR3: CASSPLQGAGGELFF; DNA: TGTGCCAGCAGCCCCCTCCAGGGGGCGGGCGGGGAGCTGTTTTTT
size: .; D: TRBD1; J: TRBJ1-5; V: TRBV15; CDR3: CATSRDNAGGGNQPQHF; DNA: TGTGCCACCAGCAGAGATAACGCAGGGGGCGGCAATCAGCCCCAGCATTTT
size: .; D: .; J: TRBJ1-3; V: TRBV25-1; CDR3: CASSAPGGSGNTIYF; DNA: TGTGCCAGCAGTGCCCCTGGGGGGAGCGGAAACACCATATATTTT
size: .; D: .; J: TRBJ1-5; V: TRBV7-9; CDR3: CASTPGVNQPQHF; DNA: TGTGCCAGCACCCCGGGGGTCAATCAGCCCCAGCATTTT
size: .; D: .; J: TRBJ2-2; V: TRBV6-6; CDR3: CASSYTGRGNTGELFF; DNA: TGTGCCAGCAGTTACACAGGGAGGGGAAACACCGGGGAGCTGTTTTTT
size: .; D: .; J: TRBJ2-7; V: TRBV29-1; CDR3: CSGGASGYEQYF; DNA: TGCAGCGGCGGAGCCTCTGGCTACGAGCAGTACTTC
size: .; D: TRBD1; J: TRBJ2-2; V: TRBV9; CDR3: CASSGGPPGQGAGELFF; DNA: TGTGCCAGCAGCGGTGGCCCCCCGGGACAGGGAGCCGGGGAGCTGTTTTTT
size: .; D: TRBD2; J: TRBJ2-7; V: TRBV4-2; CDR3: CASSQDRGGPPSYEQYF; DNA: TGTGCCAGCAGCCAAGATCGGGGAGGGCCACCCTCCTACGAGCAGTACTTC
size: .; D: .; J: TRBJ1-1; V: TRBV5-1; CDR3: CASSLVGGGGDTEAFF; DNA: TGCGCCAGCAGCTTAGTGGGAGGCGGTGGGGACACTGAAGCTTTCTTT
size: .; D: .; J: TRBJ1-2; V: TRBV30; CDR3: CAARRVDYGYTF; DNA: TGTGCTGCACGGAGGGTGGACTATGGCTACACCTTC
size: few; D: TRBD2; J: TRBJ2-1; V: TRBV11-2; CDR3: CASSRLPGTSGRADEQFF; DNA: TGTGCCAGCAGCCGCCTACCCGGGACTAGCGGGAGGGCCGATGAGCAGTTCTTC
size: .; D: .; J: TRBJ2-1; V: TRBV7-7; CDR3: CATGGGSYNEQFF; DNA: TGTGCCACGGGGGGCGGGTCCTACAATGAGCAGTTCTTC
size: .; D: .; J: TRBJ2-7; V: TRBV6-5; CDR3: CASSPSWGEDTF; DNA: TGTGCCAGCAGTCCCAGTTGGGGGGAGGATACCTTC
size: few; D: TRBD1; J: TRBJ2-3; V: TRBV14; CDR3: CASSQRTGPTDTQYF; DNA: TGTGCCAGCAGCCAGAGGACAGGGCCCACAGATACGCAGTATTTT
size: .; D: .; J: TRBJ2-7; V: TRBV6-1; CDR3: CASTPTGVDPYEQYF; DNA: TGTGCCAGCACTCCGACAGGTGTGGACCCCTACGAGCAGTACTTC
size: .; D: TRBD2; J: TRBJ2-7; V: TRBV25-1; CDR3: CASGYPGGEQYF; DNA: TGTGCCAGCGGGTATCCGGGGGGCGAGCAGTACTTC
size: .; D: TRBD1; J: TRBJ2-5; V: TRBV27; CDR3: CASSPIRTGEETQYF; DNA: TGTGCCAGCAGCCCTATCCGGACAGGGGAAGAGACCCAGTACTTC
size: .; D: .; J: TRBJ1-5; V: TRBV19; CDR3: CASRDPRAQHF; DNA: TGTGCCAGTAGAGACCCCAGGGCCCAGCATTTT
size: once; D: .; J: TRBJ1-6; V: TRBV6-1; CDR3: CASSEAWLAGRGNSPLHF; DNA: TGTGCCAGCAGTGAAGCATGGCTGGCAGGGAGGGGTAATTCACCCCTCCACTTT
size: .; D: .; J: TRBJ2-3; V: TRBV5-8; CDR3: CASSFAGGDTQYF; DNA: TGTGCCAGCAGCTTTGCTGGGGGGGATACGCAGTATTTT
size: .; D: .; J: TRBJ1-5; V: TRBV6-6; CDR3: CASIPERASNQPQHF; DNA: TGTGCCAGCATTCCCGAGAGGGCGAGCAATCAGCCCCAGCATTTT
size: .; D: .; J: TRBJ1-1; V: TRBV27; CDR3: CASSFQANTEAFF; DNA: TGTGCCAGCAGTTTTCAGGCGAACACTGAAGCTTTCTTT
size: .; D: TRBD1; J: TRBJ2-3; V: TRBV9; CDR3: CASSARTGGTDTQYF; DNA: TGTGCCAGCAGCGCACGGACAGGGGGCACAGATACGCAGTATTTT
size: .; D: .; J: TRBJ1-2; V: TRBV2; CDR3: CASSEGGPSTF; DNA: TGTGCCAGCAGTGAGGGGGGGCCTTCGACCTTC
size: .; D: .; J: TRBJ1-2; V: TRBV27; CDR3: CASSLQGSSDGYTF; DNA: TGTGCCAGCAGTTTACAGGGGAGCTCCGATGGCTACACCTTC
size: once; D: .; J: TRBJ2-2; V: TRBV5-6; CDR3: CASSFGAGVTGELFF; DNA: TGTGCCAGCAGCTTCGGGGCAGGGGTCACCGGGGAGCTGTTTTTT
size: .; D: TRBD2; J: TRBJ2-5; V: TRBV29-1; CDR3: CSSGTSQETQYF; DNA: TGCAGCTCAGGGACTAGCCAAGAGACCCAGTACTTC
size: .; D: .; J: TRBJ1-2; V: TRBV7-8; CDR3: CASSLTALGQNYGYTF; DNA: TGTGCCAGCAGTCTAACCGCCCTAGGACAGAACTATGGCTACACCTTC
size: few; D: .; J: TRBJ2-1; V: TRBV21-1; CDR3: CASSRVIAGTPNEQFF; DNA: TGTGCCAGCAGCAGAGTAATAGCGGGAACCCCCAATGAGCAGTTCTTC
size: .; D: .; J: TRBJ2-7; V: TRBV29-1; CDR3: CSVIRTGGYEQYF; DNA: TGCAGCGTTATTAGGACAGGAGGGTACGAGCAGTACTTC
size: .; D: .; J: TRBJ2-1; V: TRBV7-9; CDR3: CASSLARNEQFF; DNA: TGTGCCAGCAGCTTAGCGAGGAATGAGCAGTTCTTC
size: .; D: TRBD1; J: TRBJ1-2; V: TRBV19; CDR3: CASSFRTGNYGYTF; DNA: TGTGCCAGTAGCTTTCGGACAGGAAACTATGGCTACACCTTC
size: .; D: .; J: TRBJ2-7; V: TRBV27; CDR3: CASSNLDRMAYEQYF; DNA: TGTGCCAGCAGTAACCTTGACAGGATGGCCTACGAGCAGTACTTC
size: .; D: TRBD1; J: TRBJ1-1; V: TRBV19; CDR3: CASSADRATEAFF; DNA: TGTGCCAGTAGTGCCGACAGGGCCACTGAAGCTTTCTTT
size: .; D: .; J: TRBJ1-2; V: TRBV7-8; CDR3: CASSLVVSIPDGYTF; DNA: TGTGCCAGCAGCTTAGTAGTGTCCATCCCTGATGGCTACACCTTC
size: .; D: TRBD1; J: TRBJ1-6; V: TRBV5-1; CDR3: CASSSGQDSPLHF; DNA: TGCGCCAGCAGCTCCGGACAGGATTCACCCCTCCACTTT
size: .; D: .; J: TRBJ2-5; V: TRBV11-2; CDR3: CASSLRQIEKETQYF; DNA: TGTGCCAGCAGCTTGAGGCAGATTGAAAAAGAGACCCAGTACTTC
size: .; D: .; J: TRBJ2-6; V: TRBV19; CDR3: CASTSGADHRSNVLTF; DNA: TGTGCCAGTACCTCAGGGGCGGATCATAGGTCCAACGTCCTGACTTTC
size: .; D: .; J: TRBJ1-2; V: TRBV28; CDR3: CASSLLHLYGYTF; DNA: TGTGCCAGCAGTTTATTACATCTTTATGGCTACACCTTC
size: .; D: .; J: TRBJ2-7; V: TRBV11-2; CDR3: CASSPRTAYEQYF; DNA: TGTGCCAGCAGCCCTAGGACAGCCTACGAGCAGTACTTC
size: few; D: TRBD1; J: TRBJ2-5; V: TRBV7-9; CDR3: CASSLGDREGNF; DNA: TGTGCCAGCAGCTTAGGGGACAGGGAGGGGAACTTC
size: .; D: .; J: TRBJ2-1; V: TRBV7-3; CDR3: CASSLESLADEQFF; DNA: TGTGCCAGCAGCTTAGAGTCCCTAGCCGATGAGCAGTTCTTC
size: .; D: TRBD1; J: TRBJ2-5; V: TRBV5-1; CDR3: CASSAGTGSLVETQYF; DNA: TGCGCCAGCAGCGCCGGGACAGGGTCTCTGGTGGAGACCCAGTACTTC
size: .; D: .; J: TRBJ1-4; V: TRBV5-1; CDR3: CASSRRWPNEKLFF; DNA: TGCGCCAGCAGCCGCAGGTGGCCTAATGAAAAACTGTTTTTT
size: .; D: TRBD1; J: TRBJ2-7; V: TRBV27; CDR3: CASSPPYRTGGSYEQYF; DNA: TGTGCCAGCAGTCCCCCCTACCGGACAGGGGGATCCTACGAGCAGTACTTC
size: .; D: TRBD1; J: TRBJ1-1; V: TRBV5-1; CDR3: CASTPTGFEPEAFF; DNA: TGCGCCAGCACCCCGACAGGGTTCGAACCTGAAGCTTTCTTT
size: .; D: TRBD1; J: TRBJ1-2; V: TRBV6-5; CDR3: CASSLDGTANYGYTF; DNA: TGTGCCAGCAGCCTCGATGGGACAGCTAACTATGGCTACACCTTC